One sample yielded the 22 T cell receptor beta chains listed below, sequenced in a study of post-analysis software for immune sequencing data. Study-level points and caveats: When patients were compared with controls, 4 or 5 TRBV segments were more frequent, TRBV5-6, TRBV5-1 and TRBV20-1 among them.

Their specific antigens are unknown. Built from TCR beta cDNA, the libraries had unique molecular identifiers in them. TCRdb itself ran the PCR reads through MiXCR, one entry per CDR3 protein. The sample consists of fewer than 850,000 distinct CDR3 sequences, 40% to 55% of them appearing once. The specimen was blood. The receptors were sampled from a girl aged 5-17 years with multiple sclerosis.

CDR3 nucleotides: TGTGCCAGCACACCATTGGGGGGCTCCTACAATGAGCAGTTCTTC. It yields the protein CASTPLGGSYNEQFF. V is TRBV11-2 and J is TRBJ2-1; maybe TRBD2 (6 bases). Trimming took 7 bases from V and 0 from J, leaving 13 bases between them. CDR3 length: 15 residues. Germline V CDR1 and CDR2: SGHAT, FQNNGV.

This clonotype appeared a few times. The CDR3 sequence is CASSQAPGQGWYEQYF. The CDR3 DNA is TGCGCCAGCAGCCAAGCTCCGGGACAGGGGTGGTACGAGCAGTACTTC. V is TRBV4-3 and J is TRBJ2-7, with 10 positions matching TRBD1. The germline V gene encodes CDR1 LGHNA and CDR2 YSLEER. The length of the CDR3 is 16 residues. J gave up 4 bases and V 1 base, and 7 bases lay outside the gene matches.

The genes are TRBV27 and TRBJ2-1; D gene ambiguous. Germline CDR1 and CDR2: MNHEY and SMNVEV (reference sequence). The germline V and J ends were trimmed by 3 bases and 7 bases, with 13 bases remaining between them. This CDR3 has 14 residues. The CDR3 region has the DNA TGTGCCAGCAGTTTGTCTTATGGGGTGAATGAGCAGTTCTTC. Residues: CASSLSYGVNEQFF.

This clonotype was recorded a few times. This chain links TRBV6-5 with TRBJ1-1; 7 nucleotides align to TRBD1. Germline V gene data show CDR1 as MNHEY and CDR2 as SVGAGI. There are 13 residues in the CDR3. V shed 6 bases, J shed 5 bases, and the junction held 6 bases outside the gene matches. CDR3 region: CASRRQGRTEAFF. As DNA, the CDR3 is TGTGCCAGCAGACGACAGGGACGGACTGAAGCTTTCTTT.

This chain links TRBV12-3 or TRBV12-4 with TRBJ2-1; TRBD2 aligns across 7 bases. The CDR3 runs 12 residues. V lost 5 bases to trimming and J lost 15 bases; unmatched junction nucleotides: 10. The CDR3 DNA follows: TGTGCCAGCAGTCGAGGGACTACCTCCTTGTTCTTC. Translation: CASSRGTTSLFF.

V gene TRBV7-2 combines with J gene TRBJ1-1, with 12 bases matching TRBD1. CDR1 is SGHTA, CDR2 FQGNSA, per germline. Trimming cost V 1 base and J 3 bases; bases outside gene matches: 6. The CDR3 runs 17 residues. The CDR3 region is CASSLGGTGGADTEAFF. The CDR3 region has the DNA TGTGCCAGCAGCTTAGGGGGGACAGGGGGCGCTGACACTGAAGCTTTCTTT.

The chain links TRBV3-1 to TRBJ2-7; D is uncertain. The CDR3 loop spans 14 amino acids. CDR1 is LGHDT and CDR2 is YNNKEL in the germline V gene (reference sequence). V was pared by 1 base and J by 5 bases, with 12 bases between. CDR3 nucleotide sequence: TGTGCCAGCAGCCAAGGCCGGACGAACCACGAGCAGTACTTC. Residues: CASSQGRTNHEQYF.

This chain uses TRBV7-8 with TRBJ2-5, with D maybe TRBD1 (5 bases). V shed 6 bases and J shed 2 bases, with 16 bases lying between them. This CDR3 is built from 15 residues. Germline V gene lookup returns CDR1 SGHVS and CDR2 FQNEAQ. The CDR3 coding sequence is TGTGCCAGCAGGCTCCGGCCGGACACTCAAGAGACCCAGTACTTC. As protein: CASRLRPDTQETQYF.

In this sample, this clonotype turned up a few times. This chain connects TRBV6-1 to TRBJ2-1; D is possibly TRBD1 or TRBD2 (7 bases each). The CDR3 is made up of 17 amino acids. Germline V gene data show CDR1 as MNHNS and CDR2 as SASEGT. V lost 7 bases to trimming and J lost 4 bases, with 23 bases between them. In DNA, the CDR3 is TGTGCCAGCAAAGGGGGCGTTGGCGGGGGAAGGTACAATGAGCAGTTCTTC. Translation gives CASKGGVGGGRYNEQFF.

Concerning this clonotype: The junction shows a germline mismatch at one end, possibly a read error. This chain uses TRBV10-3 with TRBJ2-2; 10 bases line up with TRBD1. The CDR3 is 16 amino acids. The germline gives CDR1 ENHRY, CDR2 SYGVKD. This CDR3 reads CAISGGQGKNTGELCF. The CDR3 DNA follows: TGTGCCATCAGCGGGGGACAGGGGAAAAACACCGGGGAGCTGTGTTTT.

The chain uses TRBV7-9 and TRBJ1-1, with a tentative D call TRBD1 (6 bases). V lost 6 bases and J 4 bases, leaving 12 bases between the germline ends. Germline V gene sequence: CDR1 SEHNR, CDR2 FQNEAQ (reference sequence). The CDR3 loop spans 13 amino acids. The CDR3 spells CASSETGPTEAFF. DNA for the CDR3: TGTGCCAGCAGTGAGACAGGTCCCACTGAAGCTTTCTTT.

V and J are TRBV7-3 and TRBJ2-3; TRBD2 matches at 8 bases. Germline assignment: CDR1 SGHTA and CDR2 FQGTGA. Trimming cost V 5 bases and J 3 bases; bases outside gene matches: 7. CDR3 length: 15 amino acids. CDR3 in DNA: TGTGCCAGCAGCGCTATAGCGGGAAGGACAGATACGCAGTATTTT. Its protein product is CASSAIAGRTDTQYF.

This chain connects TRBV20-1 to TRBJ1-4; 8 bases are shared with TRBD1. CDR3 length: 15 amino acids. Germline CDR1 DFQATT, CDR2 SNEGSKA (reference sequence). With 3 bases clipped from V and 7 bases from J, the junction kept 10 bases outside the gene matches. The CDR3 loop reads CSASAPGQGREKLFF. CDR3 DNA sequence: TGCAGTGCTAGTGCCCCCGGACAGGGCCGTGAAAAACTGTTTTTT.

The chain carries TRBV9 and TRBJ2-1, with D possibly TRBD1 on 6 matching bases. Trimming cost V 0 bases and J 8 bases, with 9 bases left between them. Germline lookup yields CDR1 SGDLS and CDR2 YYNGEE. The length of the CDR3 is 13 residues. The CDR3 sequence: CASSVDEGDEQFF. CDR3 sequence (DNA): TGTGCCAGCAGCGTAGACGAGGGGGATGAGCAGTTCTTC. The entire variable domain, with the rest obtained from reference TRBV9 and TRBJ2-1, is as follows: DSGVTQTPKHLITATGQRVTLRCSPRSGDLSVYWYQQSLDQGLQFLIQYYNGEERAKGNILERFSAQQFPDLHSELNLSSLELGDSALYFCASSVDEGDEQFFGPGTRLTVL.

The rearrangement uses TRBV12-5 and TRBJ2-7; 9 bases align to TRBD1. This CDR3 is built from 14 residues. J was trimmed by 6 bases and V by 3 bases; bases with no gene match: 6. Germline V gene sequence: CDR1 LGHNT, CDR2 FRNRAP. CDR3 nucleotide sequence: TGTGCTAGTGGTTTTCTCGGACAGGGGAGCGAGCAGTACTTC. It codes for CASGFLGQGSEQYF.

This clonotype was observed a handful of times. The chain uses TRBV20-1 and TRBJ2-5; 10 positions match TRBD2. From germline, CDR1 is DFQATT and CDR2 SNEGSKA (reference sequence). The CDR3 is made up of 16 amino acids. With 4 bases clipped from V and 3 bases from J, the junction kept 11 bases outside the gene matches. CDR3 coding DNA: TGCAGTGCTACTGGGGCTAGCGGGAGTAGGAAAGAGACCCAGTACTTC. Translating gives CSATGASGSRKETQYF.

Written as DNA, the CDR3 is TGTGCCAGCAGCTACAAGCCGGGACTAGCCAGTCCCTACGAGCAGTACTTC. This gives the protein CASSYKPGLASPYEQYF. The V gene is TRBV5-6, the J gene TRBJ2-7, with 9 bases fitting TRBD2. CDR1 is SGHDT and CDR2 is YYEEEE in the germline V gene. V was clipped by 3 bases and J by 2 bases; unmatched bases: 12. This CDR3 comprises 17 residues.

This chain uses TRBV7-8 with TRBJ2-1, with 7 bases fitting TRBD2. The CDR3 is 16 amino acids. Germline CDR1 reads SGHVS; CDR2 reads FQNEAQ. V shed 2 bases and J 1 base; nucleotides not matched to a gene: 5. DNA for the CDR3: TGTGCCAGCAGCTTAAGGACTAGTAAATCCTACAATGAGCAGTTCTTC. It specifies CASSLRTSKSYNEQFF.

This clonotype was recorded only once. The rearrangement joins TRBV20-1 to TRBJ2-4; D gene unclear. V was trimmed by 6 bases and J by 0 bases, leaving 12 bases between them. This CDR3 has 14 amino acids. Per the germline V gene, CDR1 is DFQATT and CDR2 is SNEGSKA (reference sequence). CDR3 nucleotides: TGCAGTGCCCCGGCCTCGCTAGCCAAAAACATTCAGTACTTC. It yields the protein CSAPASLAKNIQYF.

This clonotype was observed a few times. The V and J genes are TRBV15 and TRBJ2-5; 8 nucleotides align to TRBD1. The J call is in doubt because the DNA end fits TRBJ2-7 better. Germline values: CDR1 LNHNV, CDR2 YYDKDF (reference sequence). The CDR3 is 17 residues long. The DNA for the CDR3 is TGTGCCACCAGCAGCGAGATGACAGGGGCCGGATGGGACGAGCAGTACTTC. Amino acid sequence: CATSSEMTGAGWDEQYF.

The table lists this clonotype with a few counts. The chain has TRBV7-2 and TRBJ2-7; D is unresolved. In germline, CDR1 is SGHTA, CDR2 FQGNSA. The CDR3 has 15 amino acids. Trimming stripped 1 base from V and 4 bases from J, with 14 bases between. The DNA of the CDR3 is TGTGCCAGCAGCTTAGGCGCCCGGCTAGGTTACGAGCAGTACTTC. This sequence encodes CASSLGARLGYEQYF.

The chain has TRBV28 and TRBJ2-5; D perhaps matches TRBD2 (6 bases). Gene TRBJ2-7 matches the end of the DNA better, so the J call may be wrong. The CDR3 is 13 amino acids. Germline values: CDR1 MDHEN, CDR2 SYDVKM. The CDR3 DNA sequence: TGTGCCAGCGCGGCCGGGAGTAAGTACGAGCAGTACTTC. As protein: CASAAGSKYEQYF.